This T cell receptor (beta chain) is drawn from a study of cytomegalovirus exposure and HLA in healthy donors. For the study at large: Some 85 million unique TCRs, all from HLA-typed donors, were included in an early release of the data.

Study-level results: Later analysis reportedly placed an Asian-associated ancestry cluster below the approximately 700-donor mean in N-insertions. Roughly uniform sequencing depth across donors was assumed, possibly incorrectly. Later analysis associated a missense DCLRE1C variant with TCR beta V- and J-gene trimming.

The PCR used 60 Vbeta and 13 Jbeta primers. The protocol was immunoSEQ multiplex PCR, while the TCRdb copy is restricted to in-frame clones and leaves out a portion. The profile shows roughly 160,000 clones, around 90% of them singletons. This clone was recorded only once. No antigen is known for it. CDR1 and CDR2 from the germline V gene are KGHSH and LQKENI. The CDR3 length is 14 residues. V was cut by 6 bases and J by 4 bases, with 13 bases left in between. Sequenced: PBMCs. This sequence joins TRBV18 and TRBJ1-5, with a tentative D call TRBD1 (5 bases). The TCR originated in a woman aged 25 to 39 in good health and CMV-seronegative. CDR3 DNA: TGTGCCAGCTCCGCGCAGCGGGGGAATCAGCCCCAGCATTTT. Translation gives CASSAQRGNQPQHF.